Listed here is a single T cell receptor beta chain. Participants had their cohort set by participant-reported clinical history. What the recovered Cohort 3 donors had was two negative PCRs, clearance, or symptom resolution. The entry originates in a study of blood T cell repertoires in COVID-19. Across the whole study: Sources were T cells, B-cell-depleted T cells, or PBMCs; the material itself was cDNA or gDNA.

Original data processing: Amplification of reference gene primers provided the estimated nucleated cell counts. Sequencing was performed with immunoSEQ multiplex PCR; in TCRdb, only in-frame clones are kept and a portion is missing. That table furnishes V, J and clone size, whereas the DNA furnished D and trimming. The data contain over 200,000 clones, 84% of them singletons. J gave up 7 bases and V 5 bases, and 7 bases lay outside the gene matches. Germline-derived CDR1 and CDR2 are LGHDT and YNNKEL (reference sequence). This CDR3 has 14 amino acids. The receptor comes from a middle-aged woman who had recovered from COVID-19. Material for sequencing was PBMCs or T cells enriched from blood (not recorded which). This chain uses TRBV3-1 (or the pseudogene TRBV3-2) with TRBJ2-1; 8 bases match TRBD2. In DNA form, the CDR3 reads TGTGCCAGCAGCGTTAGCGGGAAAAGGAATGAGCAGTTCTTC. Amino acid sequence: CASSVSGKRNEQFF.